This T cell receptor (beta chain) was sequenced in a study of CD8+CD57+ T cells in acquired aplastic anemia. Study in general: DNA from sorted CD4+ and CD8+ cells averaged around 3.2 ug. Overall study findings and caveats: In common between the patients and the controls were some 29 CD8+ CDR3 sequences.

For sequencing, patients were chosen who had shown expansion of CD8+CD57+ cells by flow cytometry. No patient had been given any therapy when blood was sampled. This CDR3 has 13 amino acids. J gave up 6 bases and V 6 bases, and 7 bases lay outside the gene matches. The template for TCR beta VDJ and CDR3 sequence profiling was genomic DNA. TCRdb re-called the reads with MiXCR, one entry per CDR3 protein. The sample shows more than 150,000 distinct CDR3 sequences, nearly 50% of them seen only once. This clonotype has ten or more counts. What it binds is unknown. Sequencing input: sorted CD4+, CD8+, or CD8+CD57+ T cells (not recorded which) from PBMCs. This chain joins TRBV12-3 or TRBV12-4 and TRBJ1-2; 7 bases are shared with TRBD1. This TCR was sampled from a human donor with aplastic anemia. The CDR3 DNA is TGTGCCAGCAGCCAGACAGGGTGGAATGGCTACACCTTC. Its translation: CASSQTGWNGYTF.